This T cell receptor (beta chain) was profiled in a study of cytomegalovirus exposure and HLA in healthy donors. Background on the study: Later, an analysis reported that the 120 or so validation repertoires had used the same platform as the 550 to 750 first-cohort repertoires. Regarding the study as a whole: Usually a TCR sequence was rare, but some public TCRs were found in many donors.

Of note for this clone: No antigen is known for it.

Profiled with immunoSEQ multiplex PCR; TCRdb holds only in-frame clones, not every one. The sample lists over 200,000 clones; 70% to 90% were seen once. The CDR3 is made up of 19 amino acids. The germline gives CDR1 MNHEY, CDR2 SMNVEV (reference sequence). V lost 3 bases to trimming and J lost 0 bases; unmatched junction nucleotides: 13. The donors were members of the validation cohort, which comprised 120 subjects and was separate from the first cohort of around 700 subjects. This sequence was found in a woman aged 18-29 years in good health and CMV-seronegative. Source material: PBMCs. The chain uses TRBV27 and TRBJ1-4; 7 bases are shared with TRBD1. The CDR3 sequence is CASSFRLNPGQPTNEKLFF. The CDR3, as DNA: TGTGCCAGCAGTTTTCGCCTTAACCCGGGACAGCCAACTAATGAAAAACTGTTTTTT.